The 14 T cell receptor beta chains in this list originate from one sample, sequenced in a study of regulatory T cells in long-lasting Graves disease. Building of the TCR beta libraries involved iRepertoire HTBI primers and Arm-PCR of CDR3 regions. TCRdb redid the calling of the multiplex PCR reads with MiXCR, one entry per CDR3 protein. This table has some 280,000 distinct CDR3 sequences, 20% to 25% appearing once. The time point is: persistent/refractory GD, antithyroid drugs over 5 years with positive TRAb. Extracted PBMC RNA gave rise to the TCR library. The input for sequencing was peripheral blood mononuclear cells (PBMCs), taken when the disease was refractory, from a patient treated with antithyroid drugs. The source of these receptors is a female donor with Graves disease.

This clonotype occurred many times. This sequence joins TRBV30 and TRBJ1-4; D unresolved. This CDR3 comprises 15 residues. The ends were cut back, 3 bases at V and 8 bases at J, with 19 bases in the middle. Per germline, CDR1 GTSNPN and CDR2 SVGIG (reference sequence). CDR3 in DNA: TGTGCCTGGAGAAGCAGAGCCAGAGGTGGCGAAAAACTGTTTTTT. This gives the protein CAWRSRARGGEKLFF. The full variable domain, with the rest looked up from reference TRBV30 and TRBJ1-4, is SQTIHQWPATLVQPVGSPLSLECTVEGTSNPNLYWYRQAAGRGLQLLFYSVGIGQISSEVPQNLSASRPQDRQFILSSKKLLLSDSGFYLCAWRSRARGGEKLFFGSGTQLSVL.

The sample holds many counts of this clonotype. The rearrangement links TRBV11-2 to TRBJ2-2; D not resolved. Germline lookup yields CDR1 SGHAT and CDR2 FQNNGV. The CDR3 sequence is 12 residues long. With 5 bases removed from V and 8 bases from J, the gap between germline ends came to 9 bases. DNA for the CDR3: TGTGCCAGCAGCCCATTGAAAGGGGAGCTGTTTTTT. This codes for CASSPLKGELFF.

This clonotype was detected many times. J is TRBJ2-4 and V is TRBV20-1; 8 bases are a match to TRBD2. Germline trimming cut 7 bases from V and 6 bases from J; bases unmatched to any gene: 8. Germline CDR1 DFQATT, CDR2 SNEGSKA (reference sequence). The CDR3 runs 13 residues. DNA of the CDR3: TGCAGTGTTAAAGCGGGAGATGGAAACATTCAGTACTTC. Translated: CSVKAGDGNIQYF.

There are a few counts of this clonotype. The V and J genes are TRBV5-1 and TRBJ2-7; TRBD2 matches at 7 bases. Germline CDR1 and CDR2: SGHRS and YFSETQ. V was clipped by 4 bases and J by 6 bases; unmatched bases: 13. The CDR3 consists of 15 residues. CDR3 in amino acids: CASSPSRAGVSEQYF. The CDR3 DNA is TGCGCCAGCAGCCCGTCCAGGGCGGGAGTTTCCGAGCAGTACTTC.

This clonotype was detected only a few times. This chain links TRBV5-1 with TRBJ1-5; D is possibly TRBD1 (5 bases). CDR3 length equals 14 residues. V was clipped by 3 bases and J by 5 bases, with 12 bases between them. CDR1 and CDR2 (germline): SGHRS, YFSETQ. The CDR3 sequence is CASSSTGGDQPQHF. CDR3 coding DNA: TGCGCCAGCAGCTCGACGGGGGGAGATCAGCCCCAGCATTTT. The full variable domain, completed using reference TRBV5-1 and TRBJ1-5, is KAGVTQTPRYLIKTRGQQVTLSCSPISGHRSVSWYQQTPGQGLQFLFEYFSETQRNKGNFPGRFSGRQFSNSRSEMNVSTLELGDSALYLCASSSTGGDQPQHFGDGTRLSIL.

In its sample, this clonotype was seen many times. CDR3 nucleotide sequence: TGTGCCAGCAGTGAAGCGATGATGACAGGAATCAATCAGCCCCAGCATTTT. The encoded protein is CASSEAMMTGINQPQHF. The rearrangement uses TRBV6-1 and TRBJ1-5; a weak D match, TRBD1 (6 bases). V lost 0 bases and J 3 bases, leaving 15 bases between the germline ends. Germline-derived CDR1 and CDR2 are MNHNS and SASEGT. The CDR3 runs 17 residues.

The V call is TRBV7-2, the J call TRBJ2-2; TRBD2 matches 15 bases. The length of the CDR3 is 16 residues. CDR1 is SGHTA, CDR2 FQGNSA, per germline. With V trimmed by 4 bases and J by 6 bases, 3 bases remained unmatched. In DNA, the CDR3 is TGTGCCAGCAGCTCCAGGACTAGCGGGAGGGCCGGGGAGCTGTTTTTT. Translating it yields CASSSRTSGRAGELFF.

The CDR3 sequence: CASSDYDSFWVYRQGDEKLFF. The CDR3 DNA sequence: TGTGCCAGCAGCGACTACGACTCTTTCTGGGTATATCGGCAGGGTGATGAAAAACTGTTTTTT. The gene calls are TRBV7-9 and TRBJ1-4; a weak D match, TRBD1 (5 bases). V was pared by 5 bases and J by 6 bases, with 34 bases between. There are 21 residues in the CDR3. Germline values: CDR1 SEHNR, CDR2 FQNEAQ (reference sequence).

The J gene is TRBJ1-5, the V gene TRBV24-1; no clear D gene. V lost 5 bases to trimming and J lost 2 bases, with 6 bases between them. The CDR3 contains 13 residues. The germline CDR1 and CDR2 sequences are KGHDR and SFDVKD. CDR3 in amino acids: CATSAVGNQPQHF. The CDR3 DNA follows: TGTGCCACCAGTGCGGTGGGCAATCAGCCCCAGCATTTT.

This clonotype showed up many times. The chain recombines TRBV12-3 or TRBV12-4 with TRBJ1-4; 11 bases align to TRBD1. V lost 6 bases and J lost 7; bases outside the gene matches: 7. The CDR3 runs to 15 residues. The CDR3 DNA reads as TGTGCCAGCAGGCTCGGGACAGGGGGTTTTGAAAAACTGTTTTTT. This codes for CASRLGTGGFEKLFF.

This clonotype has a handful of counts. V gene TRBV5-1 combines with J gene TRBJ1-2; the D gene is possibly TRBD1 (5 bases). Trimming removed 4 bases at V and 5 bases at J, with 15 bases between. The V gene's germline CDR1 is SGHRS and CDR2 YFSETQ. There are 14 residues in the CDR3. The CDR3 DNA reads TGCGCCAGCAGCCCGGAGGGACGGGAGTATGGCTACACCTTC. Amino acid sequence: CASSPEGREYGYTF.

This clonotype was seen a handful of times. This chain connects TRBV6-1 to TRBJ1-2; TRBD1 might be the D (5 bases). Trimming removed 8 bases at V and 6 bases at J, with 16 bases between. The CDR3 sequence is 13 residues long. Germline V gene data show CDR1 as MNHNS and CDR2 as SASEGT. CDR3: CASHRGGVDGYTF. CDR3 bases: TGTGCCAGCCACCGCGGGGGAGTCGATGGCTACACCTTC.

This clonotype was picked up many times. The chain is built from TRBV6-1 and TRBJ1-4; D not certain. Germline CDR1 is MNHNS and CDR2 is SASEGT. CDR3 size: 14 residues. Trimming stripped 6 bases from V and 5 bases from J, with 13 bases between. The CDR3 coding sequence is TGTGCCAGCAGCAGGTCACAGTCGAATGAAAAACTGTTTTTT. This translates into CASSRSQSNEKLFF.

With regard to this clonotype: Possible read error: a much larger clone is one base away. The chain combines TRBV28 with TRBJ1-5, with D perhaps matching TRBD1 (6 bases). Germline V gene data show CDR1 as MDHEN and CDR2 as SYDVKM. The length of the CDR3 is 14 residues. The CDR3 protein is CAGSRDRIGQPQHF. The CDR3 DNA reads TGTGCCGGCAGCAGAGACAGGATCGGACAGCCCCAGCATTTT. Complete variable domain (other parts from reference TRBV28 and TRBJ1-5): DVKVTQSSRYLVKRTGEKVFLECVQDMDHENMFWYRQDPGLGLRLIYFSYDVKMKEKGDIPEGYSVSREKKERFSLILESASTNQTSMYLCAGSRDRIGQPQHFGDGTRLSIL.